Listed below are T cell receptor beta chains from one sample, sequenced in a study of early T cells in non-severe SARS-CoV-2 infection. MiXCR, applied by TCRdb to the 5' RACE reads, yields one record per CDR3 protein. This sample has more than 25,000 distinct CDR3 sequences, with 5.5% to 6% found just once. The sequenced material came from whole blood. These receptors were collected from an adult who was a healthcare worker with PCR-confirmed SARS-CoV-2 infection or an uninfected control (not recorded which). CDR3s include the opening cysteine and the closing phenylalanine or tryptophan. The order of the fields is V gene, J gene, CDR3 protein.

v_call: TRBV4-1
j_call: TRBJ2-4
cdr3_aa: CASSQVSAGVAKNIQYF

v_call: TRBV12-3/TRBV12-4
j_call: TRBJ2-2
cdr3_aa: CASSPLAGGLNTGELFF

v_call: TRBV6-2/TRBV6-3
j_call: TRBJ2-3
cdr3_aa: CPLAGGDEDTQYF

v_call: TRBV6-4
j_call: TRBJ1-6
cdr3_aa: CASRGTGLNSPLHF

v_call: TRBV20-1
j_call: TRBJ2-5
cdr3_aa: CSAFTETQYF

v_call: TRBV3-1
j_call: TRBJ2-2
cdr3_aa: CASSQGTGGELFF

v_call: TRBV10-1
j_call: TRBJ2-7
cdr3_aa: CASSYQGQSSYEQYF

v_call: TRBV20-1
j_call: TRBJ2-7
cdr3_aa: CSASGSGLASYEQYF

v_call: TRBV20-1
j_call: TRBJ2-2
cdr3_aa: CSAYRRGAVGELFF

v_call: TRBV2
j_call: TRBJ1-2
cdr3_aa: CASSEGRQVVGYTF

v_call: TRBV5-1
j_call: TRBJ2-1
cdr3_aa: CASSPPERSRYNEQFF

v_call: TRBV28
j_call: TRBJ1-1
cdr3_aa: CASTPGTEAFF

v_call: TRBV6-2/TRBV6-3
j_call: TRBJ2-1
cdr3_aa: CASSYPGLAYYNEQFF

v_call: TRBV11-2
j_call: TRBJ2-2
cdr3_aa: CASSMWENGELFF

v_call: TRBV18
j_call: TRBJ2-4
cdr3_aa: CASSPRPSRQAKNIQYF

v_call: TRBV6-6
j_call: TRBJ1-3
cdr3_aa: CASRGAGVGNTIYF

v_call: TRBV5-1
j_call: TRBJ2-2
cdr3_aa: CASRQGAENTGELFF

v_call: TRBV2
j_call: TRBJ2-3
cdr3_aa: CASSYGTGSHTDTQYF

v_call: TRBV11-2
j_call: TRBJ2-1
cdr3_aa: CASSLLGGQDNEQFF

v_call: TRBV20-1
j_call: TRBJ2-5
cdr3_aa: CSATPPGTLRAETQYF

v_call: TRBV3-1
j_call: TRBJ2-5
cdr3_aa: CASSQGGAWEETQYF

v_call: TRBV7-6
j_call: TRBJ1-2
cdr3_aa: CASSLYGRGQAIYGYTF

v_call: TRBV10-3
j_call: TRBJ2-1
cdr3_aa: CAISQTEDYNEQFF

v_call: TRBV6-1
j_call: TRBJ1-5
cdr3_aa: CATDRGNQPQHF

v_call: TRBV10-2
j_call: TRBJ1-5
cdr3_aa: CASILHQLPQHF

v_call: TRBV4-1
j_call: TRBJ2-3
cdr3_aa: CASSQRTSGSTDTQYF

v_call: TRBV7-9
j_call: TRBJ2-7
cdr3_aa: CAAGTATYEQYF

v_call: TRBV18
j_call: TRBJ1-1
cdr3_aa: CASSRDRGYTEAFF

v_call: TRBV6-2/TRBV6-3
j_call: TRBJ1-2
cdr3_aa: CASRDQGLYGYTF

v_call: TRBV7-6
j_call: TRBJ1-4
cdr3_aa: CASSLARGAVGEKLFF

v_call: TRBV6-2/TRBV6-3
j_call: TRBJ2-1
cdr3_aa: CASSYSEGTKRYNEQFF

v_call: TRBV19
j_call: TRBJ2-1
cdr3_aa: CASSSTGAEQFF

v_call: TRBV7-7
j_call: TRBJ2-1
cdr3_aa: CASSPSGDHNEQFF

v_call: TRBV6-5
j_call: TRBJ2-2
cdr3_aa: CASSTGDGELFF

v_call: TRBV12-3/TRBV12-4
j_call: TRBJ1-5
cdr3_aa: CASSPSNQPQHF

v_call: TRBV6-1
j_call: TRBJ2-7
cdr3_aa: CASTRGGGEQYF

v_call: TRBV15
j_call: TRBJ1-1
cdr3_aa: CATSGNRQGGEAFF

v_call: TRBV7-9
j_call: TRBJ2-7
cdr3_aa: CASSLAGGTYEQYF

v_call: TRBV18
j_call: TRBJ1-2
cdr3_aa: CASSPDRDYGYTF

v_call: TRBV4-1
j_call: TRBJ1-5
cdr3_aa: CASSQVLQPQHF

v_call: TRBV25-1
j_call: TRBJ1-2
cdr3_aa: CASSEGTGWNGYTF

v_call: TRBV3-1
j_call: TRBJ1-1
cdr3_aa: CASSLGGGNTEAFF

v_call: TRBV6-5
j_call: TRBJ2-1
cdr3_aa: CASSYPGGKSNEQFF

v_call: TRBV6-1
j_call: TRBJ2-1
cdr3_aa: CASSGPSGFSYNEQFF

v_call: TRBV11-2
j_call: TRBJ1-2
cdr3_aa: CASANSQGNYGYTF